Shown below are 13 T cell receptor beta chains from a single sample sequenced in a study of cytomegalovirus exposure and HLA in healthy donors. A multiplex PCR was run with 60 Vbeta primers and 13 Jbeta primers. Clones were read by immunoSEQ multiplex PCR, and TCRdb kept only the in-frame ones, dropping some. The sample holds roughly 150,000 clones, roughly 65% seen once. Sequences were obtained from PBMCs. The receptors originated from a man between 18 and 35 years old in good health and CMV-seropositive.

This clone has more than one count but fewer than ten. V and J are TRBV5-4 and TRBJ2-5, with 7 bases matching TRBD1. Germline loops: CDR1 SGHNT, CDR2 YYREEE (reference sequence). CDR3 length: 11 amino acids. V shed 9 bases and J 3 bases; nucleotides not matched to a gene: 2. The CDR3 DNA reads as TGTGCCACGGGGACAGAAGAGACCCAGTACTTC. It yields the protein CATGTEETQYF.

The chain carries TRBV5-1 and TRBJ2-3; no firm D call. Germline values: CDR1 SGHRS, CDR2 YFSETQ. Trimming stripped 1 base from V and 3 bases from J, with 9 bases between. This CDR3 region has 14 residues. The CDR3 is CASSLNTGTDTQYF. The CDR3 DNA reads TGCGCCAGCAGCTTGAACACGGGTACAGATACGCAGTATTTT.

V is TRBV5-1 and J is TRBJ2-2, with a weak D call TRBD1 (5 bases). Trimming pared 2 bases from V and 4 bases from J, leaving 18 bases between. This CDR3 contains 17 residues. CDR1 SGHRS and CDR2 YFSETQ come from the germline V gene. CDR3 residues: CASSFNWGPTGTGELFF. The DNA for the CDR3 is TGCGCCAGCAGCTTTAATTGGGGCCCCACGGGCACCGGGGAGCTGTTTTTT.

In its sample, this clone was seen a few times. The chain is built from TRBV5-1 and TRBJ2-7; TRBD2 agrees at 12 bases. The germline V gene has CDR1 SGHRS and CDR2 YFSETQ. With 4 bases clipped from V and 3 bases from J, the junction kept 11 bases outside the gene matches. The CDR3 totals 17 residues. The CDR3 loop reads CASSTGWTSGMNYEQYV. In DNA, the CDR3 is TGCGCCAGCAGCACCGGATGGACTAGCGGGATGAACTACGAGCAGTACGTC.

The chain combines TRBV19 with TRBJ1-5, with TRBD1 matching over 9 bases. V lost 8 bases, J lost 6 bases, and 14 bases stayed unmatched. The CDR3 runs to 16 residues. CDR1 and CDR2 (germline): LNHDA, SQIVND (reference sequence). The CDR3 here is CASSPRDRAVVQPQHF. The DNA of the CDR3 is TGTGCCAGTTCCCCGCGGGACAGGGCTGTTGTTCAGCCCCAGCATTTT.

This clone was counted only a few times. The rearrangement joins TRBV6-5 to TRBJ2-1; 8 bases agree with TRBD2. Per the germline V gene, CDR1 is MNHEY and CDR2 is SVGAGI. CDR3 length: 15 amino acids. The J segment lost 7 bases and the V segment lost 4 bases, leaving 9 bases of the junction unmatched. CDR3 sequence: CASSSSSGSVNEQFF. CDR3 sequence (DNA): TGTGCCAGCAGTTCGTCGAGCGGGAGTGTTAATGAGCAGTTCTTC.

This clone has only a few counts. The chain links TRBV29-1 to TRBJ1-1, with 8 bases lining up with TRBD1. The CDR3 is made up of 14 amino acids. V shed 6 bases, J shed 0 bases, and the junction held 6 bases outside the gene matches. Per the germline V gene, CDR1 is SQVTM and CDR2 is ANQGSEA. CDR3 loop: CSVLQGGLNTEAFF. The CDR3 DNA follows: TGCAGCGTCTTACAGGGGGGTCTGAACACTGAAGCTTTCTTT.

This chain connects TRBV7-9 to TRBJ2-1; D gene unclear. This CDR3 contains 15 residues. Germline CDR1 reads SEHNR; CDR2 reads FQNEAQ (reference sequence). V gave up 5 bases and J gave up 0 bases, with 11 bases separating them. This CDR3 reads CASSPDPSSYNEQFF. CDR3 coding DNA: TGTGCCAGCAGCCCCGACCCTAGCTCCTACAATGAGCAGTTCTTC. Full variable domain (missing parts from reference TRBV7-9 and TRBJ2-1): DTGVSQNPRHKITKRGQNVTFRCDPISEHNRLYWYRQTLGQGPEFLTYFQNEAQLEKSRLLSDRFSAERPKGSFSTLEIQRTEQGDSAMYLCASSPDPSSYNEQFFGPGTRLTVL.

There are many counts of this clone. The chain joins TRBV6-1 to TRBJ1-2, with D possibly matching TRBD1 (5 bases). The CDR3 contains 19 residues. V gave up 0 bases and J gave up 7 bases, with 27 bases separating them. Per germline, CDR1 MNHNS and CDR2 SASEGT. CDR3 protein: CASSEADGKLSGGGGGYTF. CDR3 coding DNA: TGTGCCAGCAGTGAAGCGGACGGAAAATTAAGTGGGGGAGGAGGTGGCTACACCTTC.

The chain carries TRBV9 and TRBJ2-5, with 10 bases lining up with TRBD2. Trimming removed 4 bases from V and 3 bases from J; junction bases left unmatched: 9. Germline CDR1 is SGDLS and CDR2 is YYNGEE. The CDR3 runs to 16 residues. CDR3 protein: CASSSNSAGGEETQYF. The CDR3, as DNA: TGTGCCAGCAGCTCGAATTCAGCGGGGGGGGAAGAGACCCAGTACTTC.

The chain carries TRBV5-4 and TRBJ1-2; D perhaps matches TRBD1 (5 bases). With 2 bases removed from V and 7 bases from J, the gap between germline ends came to 15 bases. The V gene's germline CDR1 is SGHNT and CDR2 YYREEE (reference sequence). This CDR3 is built from 14 residues. CDR3 bases: TGTGCCAGCAGCTTCTGGGGCAGGGAGGTTGGCTACACCTTC. It codes for CASSFWGREVGYTF. The full variable domain, rest sourced from reference TRBV5-4 and TRBJ1-2, is ETGVTQSPTHLIKTRGQQVTLRCSSQSGHNTVSWYQQALGQGPQFIFQYYREEENGRGNFPPRFSGLQFPNYSSELNVNALELDDSALYLCASSFWGREVGYTFGSGTRLTVV.

J is TRBJ2-7 and V is TRBV6-1, with 7 bases fitting TRBD2. CDR1 is MNHNS, CDR2 SASEGT, per germline. Trimming cost V 6 bases and J 6 bases; bases outside gene matches: 8. The CDR3 runs 13 residues. CDR3 in amino acids: CASSQTSEGEQYV. CDR3 coding DNA: TGTGCCAGCAGCCAAACTAGCGAGGGCGAGCAGTACGTC.

This clone was picked up a small number of times. This chain links TRBV4-1 with TRBJ1-4; 7 bases match TRBD1. The CDR3 sequence is 16 residues long. Per germline, CDR1 MGHRA and CDR2 YSYEKL. J gave up 8 bases and V 3 bases, and 12 bases lay outside the gene matches. CDR3 nucleotides: TGCGCCAGCAGCCAGATCGAGGGGGCAACTTGGGAAAAACTGTTTTTT. This translates into CASSQIEGATWEKLFF.